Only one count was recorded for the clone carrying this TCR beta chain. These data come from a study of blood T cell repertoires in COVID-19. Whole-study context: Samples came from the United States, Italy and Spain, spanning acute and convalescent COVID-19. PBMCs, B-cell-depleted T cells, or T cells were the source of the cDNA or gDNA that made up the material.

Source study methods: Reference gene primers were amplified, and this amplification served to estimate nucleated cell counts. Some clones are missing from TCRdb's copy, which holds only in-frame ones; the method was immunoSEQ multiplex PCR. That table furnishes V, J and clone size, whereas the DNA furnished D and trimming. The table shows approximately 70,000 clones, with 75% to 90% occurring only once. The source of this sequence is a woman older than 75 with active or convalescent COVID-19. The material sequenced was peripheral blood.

Written as DNA, the CDR3 is TGCGCCAGCAGCCAAGATTACGGGACAGGTCGCCAGCATTTT. It translates to CASSQDYGTGRQHF. The chain carries TRBV4-3 and TRBJ1-5, with 8 nucleotides matching TRBD1. Germline lookup yields CDR1 LGHNA and CDR2 YSLEER. CDR3 size: 14 residues. The V segment lost 0 bases and the J segment 12 bases; nucleotides outside the gene matches: 7.